The clone carrying this T cell receptor beta chain came up once. This sample was taken from a study of blood T cell repertoires in COVID-19. About the research overall: The cDNA or gDNA used as material had been derived from T cells, B-cell-depleted T cells, or PBMCs.

Authors' analysis steps: Estimation of nucleated cell counts relied on the amplification of reference gene primers. The protocol was immunoSEQ multiplex PCR, while the TCRdb copy is restricted to in-frame clones and leaves out a portion. V and J calls plus clone size are reproduced from that table; the DNA served to infer D and trimming. The data contain around 200,000 clones, 89% of them seen just once; the ten biggest clones take up 2% to 2.5%. Trimming took 5 bases from V and 2 from J, leaving 17 bases between them. The CDR3 has 16 amino acids. The germline CDR1 and CDR2 sequences are SGHAT and FQDESV (reference sequence). Participants were aged 18 to 89 years, lived in 24 US areas, and enrolled virtually. Donors were grouped by their self-reported clinical history.

This clonotype was obtained from a woman between 40 and 55 years old with acute COVID-19. The sequencing sample was made of PBMCs or T cells enriched from blood (not recorded which). The chain couples TRBV11-1 to TRBJ2-3; perhaps TRBD1 as D (6 bases). The CDR3 DNA reads as TGTGCCAGCAGCCTCCCCGACAGGTTCGACACAGATACGCAGTATTTT. It is translated as CASSLPDRFDTDTQYF.